The 8 T cell receptor beta chains in this list originate from one sample, sequenced in a study of blood T cell repertoires in COVID-19. Assay used: immunoSEQ multiplex PCR; TCRdb lists only in-frame clones, some missing. The sample contains 250,000 to 300,000 clones, approximately 90% of which appear only once. The specimen sequenced was PBMCs or T cells enriched from blood (not recorded which). All receptors derive from a woman aged 40 to 50 with acute COVID-19.

The chain joins TRBV7-2 to TRBJ2-5; D is possibly TRBD1 (7 bases). Germline V lookup: CDR1 SGHTA, CDR2 FQGNSA. V was clipped by 5 bases and J by 2 bases, with 15 bases between them. The CDR3 sequence is 15 residues long. For the CDR3, the DNA is TGTGCCAGCAGCCTCCAGGGGGGTCTACAAGAGACCCAGTACTTC. This codes for CASSLQGGLQETQYF.

V gene TRBV10-3 combines with J gene TRBJ1-2; D is undetermined. Looked up from germline, CDR1 is ENHRY and CDR2 is SYGVKD. The CDR3 runs to 13 residues. Trimming shortened V by 10 bases and J by 1 base, and 13 bases separated the two germline ends. In nucleotides, the CDR3 is TGTGCCACTTATTACAGCTTTAACTATGGCTACACCTTC. This codes for CATYYSFNYGYTF.

J is TRBJ1-1 and V is TRBV3-1 (or the pseudogene TRBV3-2), with TRBD1 matching over 7 bases. Germline CDR1 is LGHDT and CDR2 is YNNKEL (reference sequence). The J segment lost 2 bases and the V segment lost 6 bases, leaving 12 bases of the junction unmatched. The CDR3 has 16 residues. CDR3 region: CASSPKSTGKNTEAFF. The CDR3 region has the DNA TGTGCCAGCAGTCCTAAGTCGACAGGGAAAAACACTGAAGCTTTCTTT.

This chain joins TRBV5-1 and TRBJ2-1; 8 positions match TRBD2. This CDR3 region has 18 residues. J was trimmed by 0 bases and V by 0 bases; bases with no gene match: 8. Germline assignment: CDR1 SGHRS and CDR2 YFSETQ. The CDR3 DNA follows: TGCGCCAGCAGCTTGGGAGGACTAGCTCTGAGCTCCTACAATGAGCAGTTCTTC. As protein: CASSLGGLALSSYNEQFF.

CDR3 residues: CASSSGSTGEGYGYTF. As DNA, the CDR3 is TGTGCCAGCAGCTCAGGGTCGACAGGGGAAGGCTATGGCTACACCTTC. This chain joins TRBV28 and TRBJ1-2, with 8 bases aligning to TRBD1. J was trimmed by 4 bases and V by 6 bases; bases with no gene match: 13. The CDR3 loop spans 16 amino acids. Germline CDR1 reads MDHEN; CDR2 reads SYDVKM.

The V gene is TRBV5-1, the J gene TRBJ2-2; 13 bases are shared with TRBD2. CDR1 is SGHRS and CDR2 is YFSETQ in the germline V gene. CDR3 length: 16 amino acids. The V gene end was trimmed by 3 bases and the J gene end by 6 bases; junction bases not matched to a gene: 5. The CDR3 loop reads CASSSGGLAGPGELFF. The CDR3 coding sequence is TGCGCCAGCAGCTCCGGGGGACTAGCGGGGCCCGGGGAGCTGTTTTTT.

CDR3 in DNA: TGTGCCAGGACAGGGATTCAAAGAGGCACTGAAGCTTTCTTT. The encoded protein is CARTGIQRGTEAFF. The chain recombines TRBV2 with TRBJ1-1, with 7 bases identical to TRBD1. Trimming took 9 bases from V and 4 from J; bases not matched to a gene: 11. The CDR3 has 14 amino acids. Germline V gene lookup returns CDR1 SNHLY and CDR2 FYNNEI.

The chain joins TRBV10-3 to TRBJ2-3; unclear D gene. V was clipped by 4 bases and J by 0 bases, with 8 bases between them. CDR3 length: 14 amino acids. Germline V gene data show CDR1 as ENHRY and CDR2 as SYGVKD. The CDR3 loop is CAISALGSTDTQYF. The CDR3 DNA reads TGTGCCATCAGTGCCCTCGGGAGCACAGATACGCAGTATTTT.